The source of this T cell receptor beta chain is a study of blood T cell repertoires in COVID-19. Turning to the study itself: There were acute and convalescent COVID-19 samples, and they came from the United States, Italy and Spain.

Original methodology: Amplifying reference gene primers gave estimates of nucleated cell counts. This table comes from immunoSEQ multiplex PCR, and its TCRdb copy is limited to in-frame clones, with some not included. V and J calls and clone size are copied from that table; D and trimming were computed from the DNA. The sample lists hundreds of thousands of clones, 85% to 90% occurring once. Grouping used clinical history reported by participants in a survey and questionnaire. V shed 2 bases and J shed 9 bases, with 12 bases lying between them. The CDR3 runs 13 residues. From germline, CDR1 is SGDLS and CDR2 YYNGEE.

The specimen was PBMCs or T cells enriched from blood (not recorded which). J is TRBJ2-1 and V is TRBV9; weak D call: TRBD1 (6 bases). The TCR comes from a young man who had recovered from COVID-19. The CDR3 sequence: CASSVSNRAEQFF. In nucleotides, the CDR3 is TGTGCCAGCAGCGTCTCAAACAGGGCTGAGCAGTTCTTC.